This T cell receptor (beta chain) came from a study of blood T cell repertoires in COVID-19. Across the study: T cells, B-cell-depleted T cells, or PBMCs provided the cDNA or gDNA that served as material.

Trimming pared 2 bases from V and 3 bases from J, leaving 14 bases between. Per the germline V gene, CDR1 is GTSNPN and CDR2 is SVGIG (reference sequence). The CDR3 is 15 amino acids. In the study's own analysis: Amplification of reference gene primers was used by the study to estimate nucleated cell counts. The protocol was immunoSEQ multiplex PCR, while the TCRdb copy is restricted to in-frame clones and leaves out a portion. The V and J calls and clone size were taken over from that table, and D and trimming were inferred from the DNA. Counted here are some 200,000 clones, 88% occurring once; the ten biggest clones make up roughly 5.5%.

The V and J genes are TRBV30 and TRBJ1-5; TRBD1 might be the D (6 bases). The sample comprised peripheral blood. The receptor was isolated from a man in his forties with active or convalescent COVID-19. The CDR3 sequence: CAWSFHRDTNQPQHF. As DNA, the CDR3 is TGTGCCTGGAGTTTTCACCGGGACACCAATCAGCCCCAGCATTTT.